What follows are 27 T cell receptor beta chains derived from one specimen sequenced in a study of post-analysis software for immune sequencing data. The TCR beta cDNA libraries contained unique molecular identifiers. TCRdb re-called the PCR reads through MiXCR, storing one row per CDR3 protein. Among more than 350,000 distinct CDR3 sequences listed, 39% were seen once. Notes on the study in general: TRBV5-6, TRBV5-1 and TRBV20-1 were among a handful of TRBV segments more frequent in patients than controls.

Their antigens remain unidentified. Sequenced material: blood. Receptors were obtained from a girl aged 2 to 10 with multiple sclerosis.

V gene TRBV29-1 combines with J gene TRBJ2-1, with D perhaps TRBD2 (6 bases). Per germline, CDR1 SQVTM and CDR2 ANQGSEA. This CDR3 has 12 residues. The V gene lost 4 bases and the J gene lost 5 bases, with 9 bases spanning the gap. In nucleotides, the CDR3 is TGCAGCGTTGTTACTAGCCACAATGAGCAGTTCTTC. This sequence encodes CSVVTSHNEQFF.

This clonotype occurred many times. The rearrangement links TRBV29-1 to TRBJ2-7, with D hard to call. This CDR3 region has 12 residues. Trimming left V 6 bases short and J 7 bases short, with 16 bases between. Germline V gene sequence: CDR1 SQVTM, CDR2 ANQGSEA. The CDR3 here is CSVLSPRREQYF. In DNA, the CDR3 is TGCAGCGTCTTATCCCCTCGGCGGGAGCAGTACTTC.

DNA for the CDR3: TGTGCCAGCAGTCAGGACCTGAAGAGCAATGAGCAGTTCTTC. The encoded protein is CASSQDLKSNEQFF. This chain connects TRBV5-6 to TRBJ2-1, with unresolved D. V was clipped by 5 bases and J by 6 bases, with 15 bases between them. The CDR3 totals 14 residues. Germline-derived CDR1 and CDR2 are SGHDT and YYEEEE.

V usage is TRBV7-9 and J usage is TRBJ2-7, with D perhaps TRBD2 (5 bases). Germline V gene sequence: CDR1 SEHNR, CDR2 FQNEAQ (reference sequence). The ends were cut back, 2 bases at V and 7 bases at J, with 21 bases in the middle. There are 16 residues in the CDR3. In nucleotides, the CDR3 is TGTGCCAGCAGCTTAAACGGGGTCTACAGCTTCTGGGAGCAGTACTTC. Encoded protein: CASSLNGVYSFWEQYF.

This sequence joins TRBV9 and TRBJ2-3; 12 bases agree with TRBD1. The CDR3 runs 15 residues. From germline, CDR1 is SGDLS and CDR2 YYNGEE. The V gene end was trimmed by 9 bases and the J gene end by 5 bases; junction bases not matched to a gene: 10. CDR3 loop: CANRGTGGSGDTQYF. CDR3 nucleotide sequence: TGTGCCAACAGAGGGACAGGGGGCTCGGGAGATACGCAGTATTTT.

The rearrangement links TRBV3-1 to TRBJ1-1; 7 bases align to TRBD1. J gave up 4 bases and V 4 bases, and 21 bases lay outside the gene matches. CDR1 is LGHDT and CDR2 is YNNKEL in the germline V gene (reference sequence). This CDR3 is built from 19 residues. CDR3 in DNA: TGTGCCAGCAGCCGGGCCACAGGGGTAGCAGGCCTTGGTGTCACTGAAGCTTTCTTT. Translation: CASSRATGVAGLGVTEAFF.

V and J are TRBV28 and TRBJ2-5; TRBD2 is a possible D gene (6 bases). The CDR3 has 15 amino acids. With 4 bases removed from V and 5 bases from J, the gap between germline ends came to 17 bases. The germline gives CDR1 MDHEN, CDR2 SYDVKM. This CDR3 reads CASSYRGFFHETQYF. The DNA for the CDR3 is TGTGCCAGCAGTTACCGGGGGTTTTTTCATGAGACCCAGTACTTC. The variable domain in full, completed from reference TRBV28 and TRBJ2-5, reads DVKVTQSSRYLVKRTGEKVFLECVQDMDHENMFWYRQDPGLGLRLIYFSYDVKMKEKGDIPEGYSVSREKKERFSLILESASTNQTSMYLCASSYRGFFHETQYFGPGTRLLVL.

The rearrangement uses TRBV4-3 and TRBJ2-5; 8 bases are shared with TRBD1. Gene TRBJ2-7 matches the end of the DNA better, so the J call may be wrong. Germline lookup yields CDR1 LGHNA and CDR2 YSLEER. This CDR3 comprises 16 residues. The chain's CDR3 is CASSHARDRSPYEQYF. CDR3 DNA sequence: TGCGCCAGCAGCCATGCCCGGGACAGGAGCCCCTACGAGCAGTACTTC.

V gene TRBV5-1 combines with J gene TRBJ2-1, with unresolved D. CDR1 and CDR2 from the germline V gene are SGHRS and YFSETQ. Deletions cut 0 bases from V and 10 bases from J, with 8 bases between. The CDR3 runs to 12 residues. CDR3 sequence (DNA): TGCGCCAGCAGCTTGGTTTTAGAGGAGCAGTTCTTC. Its translation is CASSLVLEEQFF.

The rearrangement uses TRBV2 and TRBJ1-6, with D perhaps TRBD1 (5 bases). From germline, CDR1 is SNHLY and CDR2 FYNNEI. The CDR3 totals 15 residues. The V end was cut by 2 bases, the J end by 9 bases, with 14 bases between. CDR3 DNA sequence: TGTGCCAGCAGTGAATCTGGGGGACTTGCTTCACCCCTCCACTTT. Translating it yields CASSESGGLASPLHF.

This rearrangement joins TRBV7-2 to TRBJ2-1; D gene uncertain. Per the germline V gene, CDR1 is SGHTA and CDR2 is FQGNSA. The V gene lost 3 bases and the J gene lost 2 bases, with 8 bases spanning the gap. The CDR3 covers 14 residues. The CDR3: CASSFGSPYNEQFF. The DNA for the CDR3 is TGTGCCAGCAGCTTCGGGTCACCCTACAATGAGCAGTTCTTC.

This clonotype was found a few times. This chain uses TRBV6-2 or TRBV6-3 with TRBJ2-5; the D call may be TRBD1 or TRBD2 (5 bases each). Gene TRBJ2-7 matches the end of the DNA better, so the J call may be wrong. This CDR3 has 13 amino acids. Germline CDR1 MNHEY, CDR2 SVGEGT. DNA for the CDR3: TGTGCCAGCAGTTACTGGGACCTTGACGAGCAGTACTTC. Residues: CASSYWDLDEQYF.

V usage is TRBV7-2 and J usage is TRBJ1-2; D is possibly TRBD1 (6 bases). The CDR3 has 15 amino acids. Looked up from germline, CDR1 is SGHTA and CDR2 is FQGNSA. The V gene lost 4 bases and the J gene lost 4 bases, with 16 bases spanning the gap. The CDR3 bases are TGTGCCAGCAGCTCAGCGTTACAGGGAGGCTATGGCTACACCTTC. This sequence encodes CASSSALQGGYGYTF. Full variable domain (outside the CDR3, taken from reference TRBV7-2 and TRBJ1-2): GAGVSQSPSNKVTEKGKDVELRCDPISGHTALYWYRQSLGQGLEFLIYFQGNSAPDKSGLPSDRFSAERTGGSVSTLTIQRTQQEDSAVYLCASSSALQGGYGYTFGSGTRLTVV.

This clonotype was observed a single time. The V gene is TRBV24-1, the J gene TRBJ2-3; 11 nucleotides align to TRBD2. The CDR3 is 15 amino acids. CDR1 is KGHDR, CDR2 SFDVKD, per germline. V dropped 7 bases and J dropped 5; count of bases not matched to a gene: 7. The DNA of the CDR3 is TGTGCCACCAGGCAACTAGCGGGGGTGAGAGATACGCAGTATTTT. Translation gives CATRQLAGVRDTQYF.

This clonotype occurred a few times. The chain employs TRBV4-1 and TRBJ2-1, with a possible D match to TRBD2 (5 bases). V lost 3 bases and J 5 bases, leaving 11 bases between the germline ends. Germline CDR1 reads MGHRA; CDR2 reads YSYEKL. CDR3 length: 14 amino acids. The CDR3 nucleotides read TGCGCCAGCAGCCACTCCTCGACTAACAATGAGCAGTTCTTC. Translated: CASSHSSTNNEQFF.

This clonotype appeared a few times. J is TRBJ2-1 and V is TRBV7-3, with D possibly being TRBD1 or TRBD2 (5 bases each). The germline V and J ends were trimmed by 0 bases and 0 bases, with 12 bases remaining between them. This CDR3 region has 17 residues. Germline V gene sequence: CDR1 SGHTA, CDR2 FQGTGA. The DNA of the CDR3 is TGTGCCAGCAGCTTAACCGCCGGGACCGACTCCTACAATGAGCAGTTCTTC. This translates into CASSLTAGTDSYNEQFF.

There are a few counts of this clonotype. The CDR3, as DNA: TGTGCCAGCAGCTTTCAGGGATTAAACACTGAAGCTTTCTTT. Protein: CASSFQGLNTEAFF. J is TRBJ1-1 and V is TRBV7-9, with a tentative D call TRBD1 (5 bases). Germline V gives CDR1 SEHNR, CDR2 FQNEAQ (reference sequence). The CDR3 contains 14 residues. Trimming left V 3 bases short and J 2 bases short, with 10 bases between.

The CDR3 DNA follows: TGTGCCAGCAGTGAGACAGGGGGTTTCCAGCCCCAGCATTTT. Protein sequence: CASSETGGFQPQHF. The rearrangement joins TRBV6-4 to TRBJ1-5, with TRBD1 identical over 9 bases. This CDR3 has 14 residues. Germline loops: CDR1 MRHNA, CDR2 SNTAGT. V lost 3 bases, J lost 7 bases, and 4 bases stayed unmatched.

This clonotype was seen a handful of times. V is TRBV12-3 or TRBV12-4 and J is TRBJ1-1; tentatively, D is TRBD1 (6 bases). The CDR3 sequence is 14 residues long. V was pared by 6 bases and J by 2 bases, with 13 bases between. CDR3 bases: TGTGCCAGCAGCTTACAGGGAATCAACACTGAAGCTTTCTTT. It translates to CASSLQGINTEAFF.

The rearrangement links TRBV4-3 to TRBJ2-1, with TRBD2 identical over 10 bases. This CDR3 spans 17 amino acids. With 3 bases clipped from V and 10 bases from J, the junction kept 15 bases outside the gene matches. Per germline, CDR1 LGHNA and CDR2 YSLEER. In nucleotides, the CDR3 is TGCGCCAGCAGCCATGGCAGGCTAGCGGGAGCCGCTGGGGAGCAGTTCTTC. It codes for CASSHGRLAGAAGEQFF.

Comment on this clonotype: The junction departs from germline at one end; a sequencing error may be responsible. The gene calls are TRBV6-1 and TRBJ1-6, with 8 bases aligning to TRBD1. CDR3 length equals 17 residues. Germline-derived CDR1 and CDR2 are MNHNS and SASEGT. DNA for the CDR3: TGTGCCGGCAGTACCACCGGGACAGGCTCCTATAATTCACCCCTCCACTTT. This encodes CAGSTTGTGSYNSPLHF.

This clonotype was found a few times. V and J are TRBV7-2 and TRBJ2-3; 7 nucleotides align to TRBD2. V was pared by 5 bases and J by 0 bases, with 8 bases of the junction left unmatched. Germline CDR1 reads SGHTA; CDR2 reads FQGNSA. The CDR3 runs 16 residues. CDR3: CASSLPTSVSTDTQYF. DNA of the CDR3: TGTGCCAGCAGCCTACCTACTAGCGTGAGCACAGATACGCAGTATTTT.

This sequence joins TRBV7-3 and TRBJ2-7; possibly TRBD1 for D (6 bases). Germline V CDR1 and CDR2: SGHTA, FQGTGA. This CDR3 has 14 amino acids. Trimming took off 5 bases at V and 0 bases at J, with 11 bases between the two ends. CDR3 in amino acids: CASSPGQNSYEQYF. The CDR3 DNA sequence: TGTGCCAGCAGCCCCGGACAGAACTCCTACGAGCAGTACTTC.

The rearrangement uses TRBV7-2 and TRBJ2-1; D possibly corresponds to TRBD2 (5 bases). The CDR3 covers 16 residues. Looked up from germline, CDR1 is SGHTA and CDR2 is FQGNSA. Trimming took 5 bases from V and 0 from J, leaving 14 bases between them. The CDR3 region has the DNA TGTGCCAGCAGCGAAGACTATATTGGCTCCTACAATGAGCAGTTCTTC. Translated: CASSEDYIGSYNEQFF.

This chain uses TRBV7-2 with TRBJ1-2; 8 bases fit TRBD1. The CDR3 loop spans 15 amino acids. The junction had 8 bases not matched to a gene; V was cut back by 5 bases and J by 3 bases. CDR1 and CDR2 from the germline V gene are SGHTA and FQGNSA. The CDR3 coding sequence is TGTGCCAGCAGCGAATACCTACAGGGGGACTATGGCTACACCTTC. This gives the protein CASSEYLQGDYGYTF.

This clonotype was seen more than once but under ten times. The chain employs TRBV6-5 and TRBJ2-1, with D perhaps matching TRBD1 (8 bases). This CDR3 has 14 amino acids. V lost 0 bases and J lost 9, with 12 bases in between. CDR1 is MNHEY, CDR2 SVGAGI, per germline. The CDR3 nucleotides are TGTGCCAGCAGTTACTCGAACAGGGGGGGTGAGCAGTTCTTC. It translates to CASSYSNRGGEQFF.

This chain joins TRBV28 and TRBJ2-4; no definite D call. This CDR3 spans 15 amino acids. Trimming shortened V by 6 bases and J by 6 bases, and 18 bases separated the two germline ends. The germline V gene has CDR1 MDHEN and CDR2 SYDVKM. CDR3 bases: TGTGCCAGCAGCCCGACTTTGAGGCAAGGAAACATTCAGTACTTC. Its translation: CASSPTLRQGNIQYF.